What follows is one TCR beta chain and its context. Its antigen is unknown. The protocol was immunoSEQ multiplex PCR, while the TCRdb copy is restricted to in-frame clones and leaves out a portion. This table holds about 72,000 clones, about 90% found once. From germline, CDR1 is MNHNS and CDR2 SASEGT. This CDR3 has 15 amino acids. V gave up 1 base and J gave up 6 bases, with 15 bases separating them. The sample is drawn from a study of OX40 agonist ivuxolimab in advanced cancers. Study-level background: Of the patients, three showed partial responses, one with hepatocellular carcinoma and two with cutaneous melanoma. The study's findings and limits: Compared with CD4+, CD8+ T cells on average had more expanded clones. Expanded peripheral T cells had an undetermined antigen specificity. CD4+ and CD8+ T cells in blood underwent clonal expansion by week 6 at 0.1 to 3.0 mg/kg.

The material was CD4+ or CD8+ T cells sorted from blood, obtained in a trial of the OX40 agonist ivuxolimab. The source is an adult with an advanced solid tumor such as melanoma, head and neck, liver or kidney cancer. The V call is TRBV6-1, the J call TRBJ1-1, with D uncertain. CDR3 residues: CASSEVGGARAEAFF. The CDR3 region has the DNA TGTGCCAGCAGTGAAGTCGGCGGAGCAAGGGCTGAAGCTTTCTTT.